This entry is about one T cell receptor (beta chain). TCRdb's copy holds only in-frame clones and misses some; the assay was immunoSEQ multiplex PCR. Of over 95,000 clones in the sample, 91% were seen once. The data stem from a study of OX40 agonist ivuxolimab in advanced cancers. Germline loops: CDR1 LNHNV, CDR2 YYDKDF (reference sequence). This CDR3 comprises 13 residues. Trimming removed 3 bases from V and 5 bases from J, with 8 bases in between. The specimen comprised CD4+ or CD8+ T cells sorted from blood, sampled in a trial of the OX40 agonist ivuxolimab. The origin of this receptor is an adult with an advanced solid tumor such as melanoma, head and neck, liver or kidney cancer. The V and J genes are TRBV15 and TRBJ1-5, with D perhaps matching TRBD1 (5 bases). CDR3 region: CATSRGPDQPQHF. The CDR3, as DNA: TGTGCCACCAGCAGGGGGCCTGATCAGCCCCAGCATTTT. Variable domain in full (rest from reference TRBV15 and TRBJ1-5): DAMVIQNPRYQVTQFGKPVTLSCSQTLNHNVMYWYQQKSSQAPKLLFHYYDKDFNNEADTPDNFQSRRPNTSFCFLDIRSPGLGDTAMYLCATSRGPDQPQHFGDGTRLSIL.